These 23 T cell receptor beta chains came from one sample sequenced in a study of T-cell memory formation after mild COVID-19. TCRdb used MiXCR to reprocess the 5' RACE reads, holding one entry per CDR3 protein. This table holds 250,000 to 350,000 distinct CDR3 sequences, more than 15% found once. Sequenced: PBMCs or a T cell subset sorted from them (not recorded which). These receptors came from a man between 18 and 35 years old who had mild COVID-19 (a few samples of this study predate the infection). Cell type and time point are not known.

This clonotype has a handful of counts. In DNA, the CDR3 is TGTGCCAGCAGCCTACCCCGGGGAGGCTACACCTTC. Translated, it gives CASSLPRGGYTF. The V and J genes are TRBV12-3 or TRBV12-4 and TRBJ1-2; D gene unclear. V shed 6 bases and J shed 8 bases, with 13 bases lying between them. CDR3 length equals 12 residues.

The table lists this clonotype with many counts. This chain uses TRBV5-1 with TRBJ1-6, with no clear D. This CDR3 has 16 residues. V dropped 4 bases and J dropped 7 bases, with 18 bases sitting between them. CDR1 SGHRS and CDR2 YFSETQ come from the germline V gene. Here the CDR3 reads CASSQTPGAINSPLHF. Written as DNA, the CDR3 is TGCGCCAGCAGCCAAACCCCCGGAGCTATCAATTCACCCCTCCACTTT.

The V gene is TRBV12-3 or TRBV12-4, the J gene TRBJ2-5; D not resolved. The CDR3 is made up of 14 amino acids. V lost 7 bases and J 2 bases, leaving 14 bases between the germline ends. CDR3 region: CASIEGRLQETQYF. CDR3 coding DNA: TGTGCCAGCATCGAAGGACGGTTACAAGAGACCCAGTACTTC.

The chain joins TRBV20-1 to TRBJ2-1; possible D gene TRBD2, 5 bases. The germline V and J ends were trimmed by 4 bases and 8 bases, with 18 bases remaining between them. CDR1 and CDR2 from the germline V gene are DFQATT and SNEGSKA (reference sequence). The CDR3 has 14 amino acids. CDR3 amino acids: CSAKQLGRQHEQFF. The CDR3 DNA sequence: TGCAGTGCTAAACAACTAGGCCGGCAGCATGAGCAGTTCTTC.

Many counts were recorded for this clonotype. The chain links TRBV4-2 to TRBJ1-5; D gene unclear. Germline values: CDR1 LGHNA, CDR2 YNFKEQ. The CDR3 consists of 15 residues. With 0 bases removed from V and 3 bases from J, the gap between germline ends came to 9 bases. CDR3 sequence: CASSQDRQYNQPQHF. CDR3 in DNA: TGTGCCAGCAGCCAAGACCGGCAGTACAATCAGCCCCAGCATTTT.

This clonotype showed up many times. V usage is TRBV4-1 and J usage is TRBJ2-3, with unresolved D. V lost 0 bases, J lost 0 bases, and 10 bases lay in between. The length of the CDR3 is 16 residues. Germline V gene data show CDR1 as MGHRA and CDR2 as YSYEKL. Written as DNA, the CDR3 is TGCGCCAGCAGCCAAGAACAGAGACCTAGCACAGATACGCAGTATTTT. This sequence encodes CASSQEQRPSTDTQYF.

The chain links TRBV6-5 to TRBJ2-5; D tentatively fits TRBD1 or TRBD2 (5 bases each). V lost 2 bases, J lost 5 bases, and 15 bases lay in between. The CDR3 covers 15 residues. In germline, CDR1 is MNHEY, CDR2 SVGAGI. CDR3 nucleotides: TGTGCCAGCAGTTACGCCGGGACCCCTGGTGAGACCCAGTACTTC. Translated, it gives CASSYAGTPGETQYF.

The gene calls are TRBV5-4 and TRBJ1-5; no clear D. The CDR3 is 15 residues long. Germline V gene sequence: CDR1 SGHNT, CDR2 YYREEE (reference sequence). V was shortened by 0 bases and J by 2 bases, with 9 bases between the two germline ends. In DNA, the CDR3 is TGTGCCAGCAGCTTGGGAACCTCGGGCAATCAGCCCCAGCATTTT. This translates into CASSLGTSGNQPQHF.

This chain links TRBV6-5 with TRBJ2-5, with TRBD2 matching 9 bases. Per the germline V gene, CDR1 is MNHEY and CDR2 is SVGAGI. The CDR3 is 15 residues long. The junction had 7 bases not matched to a gene; V was cut back by 6 bases and J by 2 bases. The CDR3 nucleotides read TGTGCCAGCAGCGCGGGGGGGCCTGCACAAGAGACCCAGTACTTC. This encodes CASSAGGPAQETQYF.

The genes are TRBV20-1 and TRBJ2-3; D is possibly TRBD1 (6 bases). V lost 6 bases, J lost 4 bases, and 11 bases lay in between. This CDR3 comprises 12 residues. Germline V CDR1 and CDR2: DFQATT, SNEGSKA (reference sequence). CDR3 protein: CSAQGGPDTQYF. The CDR3 DNA reads as TGCAGTGCGCAAGGGGGTCCAGATACGCAGTATTTT.

This clonotype came up many times. V gene TRBV5-1 combines with J gene TRBJ2-5, with D perhaps matching TRBD1 or TRBD2 (5 bases each). The CDR3 runs to 14 residues. V was pared by 1 base and J by 4 bases, with 11 bases between. CDR1 and CDR2 (germline): SGHRS, YFSETQ. The CDR3 loop reads CASSLFEGRETQYF. The CDR3 DNA reads as TGCGCCAGCAGCTTGTTCGAGGGGAGAGAGACCCAGTACTTC.

This chain uses TRBV4-3 with TRBJ2-5; D assignment may be TRBD1 or TRBD2 (5 bases each). The CDR3 is 13 amino acids. Germline V gene sequence: CDR1 LGHNA, CDR2 YSLEER. The ends were cut back, 4 bases at V and 5 bases at J, with 11 bases in the middle. The CDR3 DNA reads TGCGCCAGCAGCCGGGGGATTGGGGAGACCCAGTACTTC. Its translation is CASSRGIGETQYF.

This clonotype was counted many times. The chain links TRBV21-1 to TRBJ2-7; the table's D call of TRBD2 was not tested on the DNA. TRBV21-1 is a pseudogene locus. CDR3 length equals 11 residues. The CDR3 coding sequence is TGTGCCAGCAGGGGACTGAGAGAGCAGTACGTC. Translating gives CASRGLREQYV.

This clonotype was seen a handful of times. The chain couples TRBV20-1 to TRBJ1-1; D gene uncertain. The CDR3 is 13 residues long. V gave up 0 bases and J gave up 5 bases, with 10 bases separating them. The germline gives CDR1 DFQATT, CDR2 SNEGSKA (reference sequence). CDR3 in amino acids: CSAREGILTEAFF. The CDR3 nucleotides read TGCAGTGCTAGAGAAGGTATATTAACTGAAGCTTTCTTT.

The chain employs TRBV20-1 and TRBJ2-3; TRBD1 or TRBD2 may be the D gene (5 bases each). With 6 bases removed from V and 5 bases from J, the gap between germline ends came to 18 bases. Germline V gene lookup returns CDR1 DFQATT and CDR2 SNEGSKA (reference sequence). This CDR3 has 14 amino acids. In DNA, the CDR3 is TGCAGTGCCTGGAGTGGGGGTGTTGGAGATACGCAGTATTTT. Translating it yields CSAWSGGVGDTQYF.

The V gene is TRBV4-3, the J gene TRBJ2-5; D is possibly TRBD1 (6 bases). This CDR3 is built from 14 residues. The germline CDR1 and CDR2 sequences are LGHNA and YSLEER. V dropped 3 bases and J dropped 3 bases, with 11 bases sitting between them. DNA of the CDR3: TGCGCCAGCAGCCAGATGGGGGCCGAAGAGACCCAGTACTTC. Amino acids: CASSQMGAEETQYF.

This rearrangement joins TRBV6-5 to TRBJ1-2, with a possible D match to TRBD1 (6 bases). V was shortened by 6 bases and J by 4 bases, with 9 bases between the two germline ends. CDR3 length: 12 residues. Germline CDR1 and CDR2: MNHEY and SVGAGI. CDR3 DNA: TGTGCCAGCAGACAGGGTGGCTATGGCTACACCTTC. Its protein product is CASRQGGYGYTF.

This chain connects TRBV15 to TRBJ2-2; D unclear. CDR1 is LNHNV, CDR2 YYDKDF, per germline (reference sequence). V was shortened by 6 bases and J by 2 bases, with 10 bases between the two germline ends. The CDR3 is made up of 14 amino acids. The CDR3 DNA is TGTGCCACCAGTGAAGCAATTAACACCGGGGAGCTGTTTTTT. This translates into CATSEAINTGELFF.

The CDR3: CASSQDTGRAEQFF. The CDR3 DNA reads as TGCGCCAGCAGCCAAGACACAGGGAGGGCTGAGCAGTTCTTC. The genes are TRBV4-1 and TRBJ2-1; D is possibly TRBD2 (7 bases). V was pared by 0 bases and J by 9 bases, with 12 bases between. This CDR3 has 14 amino acids. The germline V gene has CDR1 MGHRA and CDR2 YSYEKL.

This clonotype came up a few times. The chain carries TRBV6-5 and TRBJ1-6; D is possibly TRBD1 (6 bases). The CDR3 length is 15 residues. V lost 2 bases to trimming and J lost 10 bases, with 15 bases between them. CDR1 MNHEY and CDR2 SVGAGI come from the germline V gene. The CDR3 DNA reads TGTGCCAGCAGTTACCTGAACAGGGATCTATCACCCCTCCACTTT. Its protein product is CASSYLNRDLSPLHF.

The chain is built from TRBV7-2 and TRBJ2-1; 7 bases are a match to TRBD2. The germline V gene has CDR1 SGHTA and CDR2 FQGNSA. This CDR3 is 14 amino acids long. Trimming removed 5 bases from V and 2 bases from J; junction bases left unmatched: 3. In nucleotides, the CDR3 is TGTGCCAGCAGCCGTGGGGGGGCCTACAATGAGCAGTTCTTC. Its translation is CASSRGGAYNEQFF. Filled out from reference TRBV7-2 and TRBJ2-1, the complete variable domain reads GAGVSQSPSNKVTEKGKDVELRCDPISGHTALYWYRQSLGQGLEFLIYFQGNSAPDKSGLPSDRFSAERTGGSVSTLTIQRTQQEDSAVYLCASSRGGAYNEQFFGPGTRLTVL.

The J gene is TRBJ1-5, the V gene TRBV7-2; D not resolved. CDR1 and CDR2 (germline): SGHTA, FQGNSA. The length of the CDR3 is 15 residues. Between the trimmed V and J ends, which lost 0 bases and 0 bases, there was a span of 6 bases. In nucleotides, the CDR3 is TGTGCCAGCAGCTTAGCTCTGAATAGCAATCAGCCCCAGCATTTT. This gives the protein CASSLALNSNQPQHF. Complete variable domain (other parts from reference TRBV7-2 and TRBJ1-5): GAGVSQSPSNKVTEKGKDVELRCDPISGHTALYWYRQSLGQGLEFLIYFQGNSAPDKSGLPSDRFSAERTGGSVSTLTIQRTQQEDSAVYLCASSLALNSNQPQHFGDGTRLSIL.

This clonotype was detected a few times. The chain carries TRBV7-6 and TRBJ2-3; the match to TRBD1 covers 9 bases. With 5 bases clipped from V and 10 bases from J, the junction kept 4 bases outside the gene matches. The CDR3 covers 12 residues. Germline CDR1 is SGHVS and CDR2 is FNYEAQ. The CDR3 sequence is CASSGTGNSQYF. DNA for the CDR3: TGTGCCAGCAGCGGGACAGGGAACTCGCAGTATTTT.